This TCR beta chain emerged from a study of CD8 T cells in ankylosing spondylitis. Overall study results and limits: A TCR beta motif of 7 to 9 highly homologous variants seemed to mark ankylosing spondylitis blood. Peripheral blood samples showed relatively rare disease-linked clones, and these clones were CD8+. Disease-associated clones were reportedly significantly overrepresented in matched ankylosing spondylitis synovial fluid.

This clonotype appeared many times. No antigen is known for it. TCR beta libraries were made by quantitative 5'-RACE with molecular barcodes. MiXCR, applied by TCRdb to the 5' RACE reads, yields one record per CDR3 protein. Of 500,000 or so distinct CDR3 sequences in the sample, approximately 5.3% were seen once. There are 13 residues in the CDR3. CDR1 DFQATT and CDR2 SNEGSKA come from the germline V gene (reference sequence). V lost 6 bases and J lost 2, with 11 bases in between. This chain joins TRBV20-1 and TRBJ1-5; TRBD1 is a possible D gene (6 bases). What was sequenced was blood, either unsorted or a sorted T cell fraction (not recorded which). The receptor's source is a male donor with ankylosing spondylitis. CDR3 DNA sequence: TGCAGTGCGGCGGCAGGGGGCAATCAGCCCCAGCATTTT. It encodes CSAAAGGNQPQHF.